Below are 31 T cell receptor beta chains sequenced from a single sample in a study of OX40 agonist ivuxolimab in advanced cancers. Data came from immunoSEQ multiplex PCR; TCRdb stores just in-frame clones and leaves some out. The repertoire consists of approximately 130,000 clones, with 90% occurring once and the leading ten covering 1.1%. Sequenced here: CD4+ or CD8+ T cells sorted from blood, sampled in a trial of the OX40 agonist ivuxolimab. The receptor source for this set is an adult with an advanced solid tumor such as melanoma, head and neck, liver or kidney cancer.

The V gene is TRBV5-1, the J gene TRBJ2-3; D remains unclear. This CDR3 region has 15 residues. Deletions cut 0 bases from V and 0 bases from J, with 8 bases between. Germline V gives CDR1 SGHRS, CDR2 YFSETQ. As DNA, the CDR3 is TGCGCCAGCAGCTTGGCCGGGCTTAGCACAGATACGCAGTATTTT. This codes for CASSLAGLSTDTQYF.

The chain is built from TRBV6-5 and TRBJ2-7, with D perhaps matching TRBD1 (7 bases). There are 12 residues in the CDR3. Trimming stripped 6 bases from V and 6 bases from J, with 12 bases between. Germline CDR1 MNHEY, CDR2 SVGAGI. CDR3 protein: CASSPQGGEQYF. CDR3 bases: TGTGCCAGCAGCCCGCAGGGGGGCGAGCAGTACTTC.

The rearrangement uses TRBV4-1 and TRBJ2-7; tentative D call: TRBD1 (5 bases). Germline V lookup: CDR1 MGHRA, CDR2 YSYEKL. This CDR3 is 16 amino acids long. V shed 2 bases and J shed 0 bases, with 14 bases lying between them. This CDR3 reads CASSQRQQLSSYEQYF. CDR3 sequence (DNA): TGCGCCAGCAGCCAACGACAGCAACTAAGCTCCTACGAGCAGTACTTC.

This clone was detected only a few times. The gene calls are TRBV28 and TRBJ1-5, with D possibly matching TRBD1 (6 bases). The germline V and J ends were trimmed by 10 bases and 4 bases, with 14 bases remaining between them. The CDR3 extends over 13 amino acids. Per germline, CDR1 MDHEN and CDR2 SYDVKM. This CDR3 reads CATTGQGNQPQHF. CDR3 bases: TGTGCCACTACGGGACAAGGAAATCAGCCCCAGCATTTT.

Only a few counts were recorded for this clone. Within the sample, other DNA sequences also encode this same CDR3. CDR3 bases: TGTGCCAGCAGTTCAAATAGCAATCAGCCCCAGCATTTT. Translating it yields CASSSNSNQPQHF. This chain connects TRBV6-5 to TRBJ1-5; no reliable D call. In germline, CDR1 is MNHEY, CDR2 SVGAGI. This CDR3 has 13 residues. The ends were cut back, 4 bases at V and 0 bases at J, with 4 bases in the middle.

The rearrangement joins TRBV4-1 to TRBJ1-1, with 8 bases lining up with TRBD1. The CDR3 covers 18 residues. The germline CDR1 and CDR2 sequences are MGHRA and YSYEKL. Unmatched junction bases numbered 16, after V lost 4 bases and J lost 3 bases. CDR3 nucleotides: TGCGCCAGCAGCCCCCGCCGAGGTCAGGGGGCAGGTGACACTGAAGCTTTCTTT. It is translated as CASSPRRGQGAGDTEAFF.

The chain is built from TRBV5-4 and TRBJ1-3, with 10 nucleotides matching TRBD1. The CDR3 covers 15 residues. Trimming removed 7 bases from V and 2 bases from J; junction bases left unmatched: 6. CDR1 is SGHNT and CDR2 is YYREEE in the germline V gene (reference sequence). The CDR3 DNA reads TGTGCCAGCGGACTCGACAGGGGGCCTGGAAACACCATATATTTT. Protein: CASGLDRGPGNTIYF.

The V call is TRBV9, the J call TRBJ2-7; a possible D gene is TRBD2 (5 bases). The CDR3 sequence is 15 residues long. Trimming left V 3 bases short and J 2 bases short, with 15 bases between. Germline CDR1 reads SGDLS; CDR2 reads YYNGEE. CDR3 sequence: CASSGGPRVPYEQYF. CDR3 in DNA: TGTGCCAGCAGCGGAGGGCCCCGGGTTCCCTACGAGCAGTACTTC.

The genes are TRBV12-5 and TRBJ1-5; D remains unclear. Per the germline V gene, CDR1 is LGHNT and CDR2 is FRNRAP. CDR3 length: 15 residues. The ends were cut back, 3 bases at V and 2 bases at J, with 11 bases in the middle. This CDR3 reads CASGLEGEGNQPQHF. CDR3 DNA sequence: TGTGCTAGTGGTTTAGAGGGAGAGGGCAATCAGCCCCAGCATTTT.

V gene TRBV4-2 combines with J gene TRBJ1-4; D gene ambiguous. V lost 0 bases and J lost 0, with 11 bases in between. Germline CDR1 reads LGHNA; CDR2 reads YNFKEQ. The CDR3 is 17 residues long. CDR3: CASSQDQVSPTNEKLFF. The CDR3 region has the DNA TGTGCCAGCAGCCAAGATCAGGTGTCCCCAACTAATGAAAAACTGTTTTTT.

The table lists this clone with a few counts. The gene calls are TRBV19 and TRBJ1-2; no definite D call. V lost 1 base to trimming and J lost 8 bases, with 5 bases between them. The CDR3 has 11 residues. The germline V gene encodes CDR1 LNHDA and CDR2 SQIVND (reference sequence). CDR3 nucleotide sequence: TGTGCCAGTAGTATAGGGAGAGGCTACACCTTC. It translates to CASSIGRGYTF.

In DNA, the CDR3 is TGTGCCAGCAGTTCCGACTCCGCGGCTGACAGGGCTTACAATGAGCAGTTCTTC. It encodes CASSSDSAADRAYNEQFF. This rearrangement joins TRBV28 to TRBJ2-1; 7 bases agree with TRBD1. The trim removed 4 bases at V and 4 bases at J, leaving 16 bases unmatched. The CDR3 contains 18 residues. Per germline, CDR1 MDHEN and CDR2 SYDVKM.

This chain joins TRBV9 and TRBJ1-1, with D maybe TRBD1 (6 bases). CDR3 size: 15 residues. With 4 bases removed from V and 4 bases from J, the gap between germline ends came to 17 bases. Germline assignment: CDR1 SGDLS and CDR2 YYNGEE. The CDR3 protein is CASSPPFGGPTEAFF. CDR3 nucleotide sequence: TGTGCCAGCAGCCCCCCATTCGGGGGGCCCACTGAAGCTTTCTTT.

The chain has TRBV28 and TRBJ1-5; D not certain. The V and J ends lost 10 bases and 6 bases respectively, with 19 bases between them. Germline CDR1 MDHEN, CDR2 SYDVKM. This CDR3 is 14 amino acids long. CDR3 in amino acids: CAITPSGEFQPQHF. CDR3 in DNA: TGTGCCATTACGCCGTCCGGGGAATTTCAGCCCCAGCATTTT.

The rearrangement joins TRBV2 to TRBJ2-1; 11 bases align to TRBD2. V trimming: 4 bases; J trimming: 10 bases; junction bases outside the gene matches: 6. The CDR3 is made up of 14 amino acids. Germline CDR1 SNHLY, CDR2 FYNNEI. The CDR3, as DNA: TGTGCCAGCAGTGCACTAGCGGGAGTTGTGGAGCAGTTCTTC. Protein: CASSALAGVVEQFF.

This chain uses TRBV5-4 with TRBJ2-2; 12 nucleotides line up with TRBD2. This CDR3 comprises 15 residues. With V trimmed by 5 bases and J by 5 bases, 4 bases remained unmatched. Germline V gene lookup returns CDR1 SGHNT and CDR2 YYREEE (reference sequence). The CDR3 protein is CASSLTSGRTGELFF. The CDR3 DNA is TGTGCCAGCAGTCTGACTAGCGGGAGAACCGGGGAGCTGTTTTTT.

CDR3 sequence: CASSLQRTGGTGTGELFF. The CDR3 DNA reads as TGTGCCAGCAGCCTCCAACGGACAGGGGGCACGGGCACCGGGGAGCTGTTTTTT. This rearrangement joins TRBV28 to TRBJ2-2; 11 bases map to TRBD1. This CDR3 is 18 amino acids long. CDR1 and CDR2 from the germline V gene are MDHEN and SYDVKM. The V gene end was trimmed by 6 bases and the J gene end by 4 bases; junction bases not matched to a gene: 13.

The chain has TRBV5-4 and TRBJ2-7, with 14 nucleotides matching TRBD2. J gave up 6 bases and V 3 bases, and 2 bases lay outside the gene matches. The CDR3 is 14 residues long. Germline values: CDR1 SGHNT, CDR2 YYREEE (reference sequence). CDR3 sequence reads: CASSSGLAGAEQYF. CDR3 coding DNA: TGTGCCAGCAGCTCGGGACTAGCGGGAGCCGAGCAGTACTTC.

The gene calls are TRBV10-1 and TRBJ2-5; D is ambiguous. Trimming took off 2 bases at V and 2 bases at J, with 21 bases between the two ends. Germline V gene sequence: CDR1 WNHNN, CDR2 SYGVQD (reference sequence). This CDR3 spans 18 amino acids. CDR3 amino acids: CASSEAPTQTLPQETQYF. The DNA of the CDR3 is TGCGCCAGCAGTGAGGCGCCCACCCAAACGTTGCCACAAGAGACCCAGTACTTC.

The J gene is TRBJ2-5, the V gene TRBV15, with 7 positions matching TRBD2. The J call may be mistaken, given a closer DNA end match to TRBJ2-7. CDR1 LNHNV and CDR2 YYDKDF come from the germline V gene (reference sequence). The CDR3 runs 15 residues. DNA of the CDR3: TGTGCCACCAGCAGAGCCGGGGGAGGGTTGTACGAGCAGTACTTC. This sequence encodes CATSRAGGGLYEQYF.

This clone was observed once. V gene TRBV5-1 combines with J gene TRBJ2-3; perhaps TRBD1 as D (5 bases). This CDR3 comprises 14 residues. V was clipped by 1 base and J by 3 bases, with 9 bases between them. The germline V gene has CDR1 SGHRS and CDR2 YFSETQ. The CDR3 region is CASSLLTATDTQYF. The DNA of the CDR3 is TGCGCCAGCAGCTTGTTGACAGCGACAGATACGCAGTATTTT.

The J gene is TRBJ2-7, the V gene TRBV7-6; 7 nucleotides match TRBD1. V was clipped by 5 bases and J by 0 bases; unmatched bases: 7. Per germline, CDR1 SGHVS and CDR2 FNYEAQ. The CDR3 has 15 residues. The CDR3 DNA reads TGTGCCAGCAGCCCTCGCGGACAGGACTCCTACGAGCAGTACTTC. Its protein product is CASSPRGQDSYEQYF.

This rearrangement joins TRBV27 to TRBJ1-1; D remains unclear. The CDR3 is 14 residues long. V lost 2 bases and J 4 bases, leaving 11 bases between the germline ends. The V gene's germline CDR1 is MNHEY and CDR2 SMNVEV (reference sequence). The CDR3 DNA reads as TGTGCCAGCAGTTTAAGTCGCCCGTTCACTGAAGCTTTCTTT. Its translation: CASSLSRPFTEAFF.

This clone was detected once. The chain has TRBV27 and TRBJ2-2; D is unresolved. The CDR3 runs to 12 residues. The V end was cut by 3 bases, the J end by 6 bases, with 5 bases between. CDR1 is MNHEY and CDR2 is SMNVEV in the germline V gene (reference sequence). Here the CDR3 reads CASSFLPGELFF. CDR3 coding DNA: TGTGCCAGCAGTTTCCTCCCCGGGGAGCTGTTTTTT.

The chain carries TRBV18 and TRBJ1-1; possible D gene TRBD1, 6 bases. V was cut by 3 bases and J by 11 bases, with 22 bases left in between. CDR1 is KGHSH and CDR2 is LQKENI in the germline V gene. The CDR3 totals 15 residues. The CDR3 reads CASSPGQGPEPGAFF. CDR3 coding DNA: TGTGCCAGCTCACCCGGGCAGGGGCCCGAACCAGGGGCTTTCTTT.

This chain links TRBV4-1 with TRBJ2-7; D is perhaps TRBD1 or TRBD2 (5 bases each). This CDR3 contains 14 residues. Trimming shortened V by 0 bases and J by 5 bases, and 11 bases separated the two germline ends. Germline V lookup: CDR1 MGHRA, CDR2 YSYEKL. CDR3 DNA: TGCGCCAGCAGCCAAGACTCTAGAGGGGACGAGCAGTACTTC. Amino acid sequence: CASSQDSRGDEQYF.

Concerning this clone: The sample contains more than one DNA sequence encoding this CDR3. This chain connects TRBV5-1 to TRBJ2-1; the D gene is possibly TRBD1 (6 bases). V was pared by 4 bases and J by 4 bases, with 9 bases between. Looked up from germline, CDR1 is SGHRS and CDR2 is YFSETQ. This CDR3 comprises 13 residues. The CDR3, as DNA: TGCGCCAGCAGCCTGGACAGTTACAATGAGCAGTTCTTC. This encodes CASSLDSYNEQFF. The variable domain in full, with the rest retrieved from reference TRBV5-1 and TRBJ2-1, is KAGVTQTPRYLIKTRGQQVTLSCSPISGHRSVSWYQQTPGQGLQFLFEYFSETQRNKGNFPGRFSGRQFSNSRSEMNVSTLELGDSALYLCASSLDSYNEQFFGPGTRLTVL.

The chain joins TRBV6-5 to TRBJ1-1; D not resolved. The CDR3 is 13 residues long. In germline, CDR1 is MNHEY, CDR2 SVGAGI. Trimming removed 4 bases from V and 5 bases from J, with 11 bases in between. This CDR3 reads CASSLDEITEAFF. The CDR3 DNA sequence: TGTGCCAGCAGTTTGGACGAAATAACTGAAGCTTTCTTT.

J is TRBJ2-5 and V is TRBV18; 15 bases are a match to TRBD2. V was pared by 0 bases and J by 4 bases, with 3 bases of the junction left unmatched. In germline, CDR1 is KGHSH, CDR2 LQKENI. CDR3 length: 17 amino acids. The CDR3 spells CASSPPGLAGGGETQYF. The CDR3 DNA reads TGTGCCAGCTCACCACCGGGACTAGCGGGAGGAGGAGAGACCCAGTACTTC. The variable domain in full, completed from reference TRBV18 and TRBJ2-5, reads NAGVMQNPRHLVRRRGQEARLRCSPMKGHSHVYWYRQLPEEGLKFMVYLQKENIIDESGMPKERFSAEFPKEGPSILRIQQVVRGDSAAYFCASSPPGLAGGGETQYFGPGTRLLVL.

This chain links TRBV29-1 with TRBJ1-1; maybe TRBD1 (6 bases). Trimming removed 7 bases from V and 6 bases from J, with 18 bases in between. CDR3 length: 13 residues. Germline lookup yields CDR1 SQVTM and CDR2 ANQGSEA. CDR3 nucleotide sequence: TGCAGCGCCCTCCGGACAGAAAGACCTGAAGCTTTCTTT. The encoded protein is CSALRTERPEAFF.

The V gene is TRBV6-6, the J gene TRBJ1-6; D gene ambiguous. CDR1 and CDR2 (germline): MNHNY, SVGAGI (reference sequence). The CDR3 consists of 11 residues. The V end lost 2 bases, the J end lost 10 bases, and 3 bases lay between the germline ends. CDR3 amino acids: CASSYRSPLHF. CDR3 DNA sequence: TGTGCCAGCAGTTACAGATCACCCCTCCACTTT.